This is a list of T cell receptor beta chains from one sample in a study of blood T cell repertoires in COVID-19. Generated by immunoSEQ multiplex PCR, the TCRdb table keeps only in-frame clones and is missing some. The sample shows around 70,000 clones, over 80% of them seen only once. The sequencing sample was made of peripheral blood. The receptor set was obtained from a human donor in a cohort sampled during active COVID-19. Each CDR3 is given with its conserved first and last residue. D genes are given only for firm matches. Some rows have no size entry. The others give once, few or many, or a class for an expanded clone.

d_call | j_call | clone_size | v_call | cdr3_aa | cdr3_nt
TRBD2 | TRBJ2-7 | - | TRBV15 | CATSREGLAYEQYF | TGTGCCACCAGCAGAGAAGGACTAGCCTACGAGCAGTACTTC
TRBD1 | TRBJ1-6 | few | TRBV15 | CATSGDTGGHNSPLHF | TGTGCCACCAGCGGTGACACAGGGGGCCATAATTCACCCCTCCACTTT
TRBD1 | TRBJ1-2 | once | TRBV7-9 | CASSLTGVDYGYTF | TGTGCCAGCAGCTTGACAGGGGTCGACTATGGCTACACCTTC
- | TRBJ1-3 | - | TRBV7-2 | CASSLETGSGNTIYF | TGTGCCAGCAGCTTAGAGACAGGCTCTGGAAACACCATATATTTT
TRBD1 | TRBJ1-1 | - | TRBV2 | CASSGDGLTGGQSLGRMNTEAFF | TGTGCCAGCAGTGGAGATGGCCTGACCGGGGGACAGTCCCTGGGTCGGATGAACACTGAAGCTTTCTTT
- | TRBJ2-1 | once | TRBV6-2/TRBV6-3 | CASSYRQDIYNEQFF | TGTGCCAGCAGTTACAGACAGGACATTTACAATGAGCAGTTCTTC
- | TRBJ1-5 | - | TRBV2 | CASSELRRADQPQHF | TGTGCCAGCAGTGAACTTAGGAGGGCGGATCAGCCCCAGCATTTT
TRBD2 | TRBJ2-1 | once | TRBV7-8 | CASSPIAGAGGEVNEQFF | TGTGCCAGCAGCCCCATAGCGGGAGCGGGCGGGGAAGTCAATGAGCAGTTCTTC
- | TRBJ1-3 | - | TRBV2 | CASSEIVGNTIYF | TGTGCCAGCAGTGAGATAGTTGGAAACACCATATATTTT
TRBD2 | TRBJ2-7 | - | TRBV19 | CASSMGGRGGEQYF | TGTGCCAGTAGTATGGGAGGGAGGGGCGGCGAGCAGTACTTC
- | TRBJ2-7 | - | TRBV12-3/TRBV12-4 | CASSAGSGEQYF | TGTGCCAGCAGTGCCGGGAGCGGCGAGCAGTACTTC
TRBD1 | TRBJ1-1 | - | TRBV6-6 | CASSYSGTGSEAFF | TGTGCCAGCAGTTACTCGGGGACAGGTTCTGAAGCTTTCTTT
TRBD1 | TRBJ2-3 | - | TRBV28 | CASSSPGQEATDTQYF | TGTGCCAGCAGTTCGCCGGGACAGGAGGCCACAGATACGCAGTATTTT
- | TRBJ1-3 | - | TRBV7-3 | CASSLTPGGSGNTIYF | TGTGCCAGCAGCTTAACCCCGGGTGGGTCTGGAAACACCATATATTTT
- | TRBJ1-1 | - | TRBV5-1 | CASSYEGDTEAFF | TGCGCCAGCAGTTATGAGGGTGACACTGAAGCTTTCTTT
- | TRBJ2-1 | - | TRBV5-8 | CASSGEALSYNEQFF | TGTGCCAGCAGCGGGGAGGCCCTTTCCTACAATGAGCAGTTCTTC
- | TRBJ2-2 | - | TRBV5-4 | CASSSQGPGELFF | TGTGCCAGCAGCTCTCAGGGTCCCGGGGAGCTGTTTTTT
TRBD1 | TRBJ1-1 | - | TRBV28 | CASSQPGQAKAFF | TGTGCCAGCAGCCAACCGGGACAGGCGAAAGCTTTCTTT
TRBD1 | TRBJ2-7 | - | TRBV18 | CASSPDRVGSYEQYF | TGTGCCAGCTCACCAGACAGGGTAGGCTCCTACGAGCAGTACTTC
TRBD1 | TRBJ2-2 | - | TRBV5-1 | CASSLGQGSTGELFF | TGCGCCAGCAGCCTAGGACAGGGGTCCACCGGGGAGCTGTTTTTT
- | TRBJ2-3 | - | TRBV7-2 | CASSSRGTDTQYF | TGTGCCAGCAGCTCCCGCGGGACAGATACGCAGTATTTT
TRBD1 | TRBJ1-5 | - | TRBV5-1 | CASSQTGGINQPQHF | TGCGCCAGCAGCCAAACAGGGGGTATCAATCAGCCCCAGCATTTT
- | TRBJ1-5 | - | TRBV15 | CATSRDRGGGQPQHF | TGTGCCACCAGCAGAGATCGGGGTGGAGGTCAGCCCCAGCATTTT
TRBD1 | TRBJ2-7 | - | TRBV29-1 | CSVEVDRGYEQYF | TGCAGCGTTGAAGTGGACAGGGGCTACGAGCAGTACTTC
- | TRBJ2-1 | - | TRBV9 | CASSVDVGAINEQFF | TGTGCCAGCAGCGTAGACGTAGGGGCCATCAATGAGCAGTTCTTC
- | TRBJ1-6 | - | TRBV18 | CASSLDSENSPLHF | TGTGCCAGCTCACTGGACAGCGAGAATTCACCCCTCCACTTT
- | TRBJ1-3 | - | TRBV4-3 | CASSPGTSWGNTIYF | TGCGCCAGCAGCCCAGGGACTTCATGGGGAAACACCATATATTTT
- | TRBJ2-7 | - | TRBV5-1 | CASSLTPPGTGPYEQYF | TGCGCCAGCAGCTTGACGCCACCCGGAACAGGGCCGTACGAGCAGTACTTC
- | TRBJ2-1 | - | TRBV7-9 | CASSHDNDNEQFF | TGTGCCAGCAGTCACGACAATGACAATGAGCAGTTCTTC
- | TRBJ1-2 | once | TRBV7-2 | CASSLGGSNYGYTF | TGTGCCAGCAGCTTAGGTGGTAGTAACTATGGCTACACCTTC
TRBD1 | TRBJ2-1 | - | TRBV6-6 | CASSYSGGDLYNEQFF | TGTGCCAGCAGTTACTCAGGGGGCGATCTCTACAATGAGCAGTTCTTC
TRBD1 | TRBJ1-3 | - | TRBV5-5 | CASSSRRDSPNSGNTIYF | TGTGCCAGCAGCTCGAGGCGGGACAGCCCAAACTCTGGAAACACCATATATTTT
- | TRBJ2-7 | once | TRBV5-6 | CASSLFGTVTPRGYEQYF | TGTGCCAGCAGCTTGTTTGGTACCGTGACACCCAGAGGGTACGAGCAGTACTTC
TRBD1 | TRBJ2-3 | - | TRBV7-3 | CASSPEGQGADTQYF | TGTGCCAGCAGCCCCGAGGGACAGGGGGCAGATACGCAGTATTTT
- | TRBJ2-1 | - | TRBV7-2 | CASSSYGQYNEQFF | TGTGCCAGCAGCAGCTACGGACAGTACAATGAGCAGTTCTTC
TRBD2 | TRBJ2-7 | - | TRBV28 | CASSLGLAGGPGEQYF | TGTGCCAGCAGCCTGGGACTAGCGGGAGGGCCGGGCGAGCAGTACTTC
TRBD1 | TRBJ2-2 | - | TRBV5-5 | CASSPRQGTVGELFF | TGTGCCAGCAGCCCCCGACAGGGAACTGTGGGGGAGCTGTTTTTT
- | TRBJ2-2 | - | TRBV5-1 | CASIREPTTNTGELFF | TGCGCCAGCATAAGGGAGCCCACCACGAACACCGGGGAGCTGTTTTTT
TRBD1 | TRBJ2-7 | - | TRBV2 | CASRDRVNYYEQYF | TGTGCCAGCAGGGACAGGGTGAACTACTACGAGCAGTACTTC
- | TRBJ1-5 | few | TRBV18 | CASSPPTGNQPQHF | TGTGCCAGCTCACCACCAACCGGGAATCAGCCCCAGCATTTT
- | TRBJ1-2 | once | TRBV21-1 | CASSKDGTGDLSGYTF | TGTGCCAGCAGCAAAGACGGGACAGGGGATTTGAGCGGCTACACCTTC
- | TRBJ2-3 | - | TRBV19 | CASSSRLETDTQYF | TGTGCCAGTAGTAGTAGACTAGAGACAGATACGCAGTATTTT
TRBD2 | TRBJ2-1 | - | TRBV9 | CASSVGPAGGSSGNEQFF | TGTGCCAGCAGCGTAGGTCCAGCGGGGGGAAGTAGTGGTAATGAGCAGTTCTTC
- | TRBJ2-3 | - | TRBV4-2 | CASSQDLGRDYTDTQYF | TGTGCCAGCAGCCAAGATCTAGGCAGAGACTACACAGATACGCAGTATTTT
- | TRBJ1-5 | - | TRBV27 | CASSFPVEQPQHF | TGTGCCAGCAGTTTCCCCGTAGAACAGCCCCAGCATTTT
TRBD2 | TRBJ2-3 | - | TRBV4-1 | CASSQGTTRTSGTGDTQYF | TGCGCCAGCAGCCAAGGGACCACACGGACTAGCGGGACCGGGGATACGCAGTATTTT
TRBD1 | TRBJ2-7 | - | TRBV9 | CASSVDGQGYEQYF | TGTGCCAGCAGCGTAGACGGACAGGGCTACGAGCAGTACTTC
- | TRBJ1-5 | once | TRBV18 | CASSEGLGLGNQPQHF | TGTGCCAGCTCAGAGGGTCTGGGACTTGGCAATCAGCCCCAGCATTTT
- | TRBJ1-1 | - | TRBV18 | CVSSPSRGAFF | TGTGTCAGCTCACCAAGTCGGGGAGCTTTCTTT
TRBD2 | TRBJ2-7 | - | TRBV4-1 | CASSQELEAGGTYEQYF | TGCGCCAGCAGCCAAGAGTTAGAGGCGGGGGGAACCTACGAGCAGTACTTC
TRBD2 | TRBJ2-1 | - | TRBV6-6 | CASSIAGAYNEQFF | TGTGCCAGCAGCATAGCGGGAGCCTACAATGAGCAGTTCTTC